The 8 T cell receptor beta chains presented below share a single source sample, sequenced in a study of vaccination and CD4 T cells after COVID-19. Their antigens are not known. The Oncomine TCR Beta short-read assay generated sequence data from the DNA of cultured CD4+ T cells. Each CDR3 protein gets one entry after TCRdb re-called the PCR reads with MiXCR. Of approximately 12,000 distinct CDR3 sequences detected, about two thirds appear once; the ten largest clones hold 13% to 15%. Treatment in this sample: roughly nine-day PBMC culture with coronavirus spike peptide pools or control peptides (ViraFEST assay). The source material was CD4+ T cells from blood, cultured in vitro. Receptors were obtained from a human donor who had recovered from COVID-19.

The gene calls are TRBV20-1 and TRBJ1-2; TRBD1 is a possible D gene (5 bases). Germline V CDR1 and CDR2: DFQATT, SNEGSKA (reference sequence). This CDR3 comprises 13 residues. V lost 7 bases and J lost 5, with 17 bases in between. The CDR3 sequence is CSGDPVAAYGYTF. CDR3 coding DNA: TGCAGTGGGGACCCCGTGGCAGCGTATGGCTACACCTTC.

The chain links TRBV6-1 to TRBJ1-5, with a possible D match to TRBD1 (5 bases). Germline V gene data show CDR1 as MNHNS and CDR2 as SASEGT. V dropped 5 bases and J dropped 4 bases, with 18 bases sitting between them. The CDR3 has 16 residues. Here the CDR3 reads CASSSEVGVGNQPQHF. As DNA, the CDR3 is TGTGCCAGCAGTAGTGAAGTAGGGGTCGGAAATCAGCCCCAGCATTTT.

The CDR3 protein is CASSSTTGNSPLHF. DNA of the CDR3: TGCGCCAGCAGCTCTACGACAGGGAATTCACCCCTCCACTTT. The chain is built from TRBV5-1 and TRBJ1-6; 7 bases are shared with TRBD1. Germline CDR1 is SGHRS and CDR2 is YFSETQ. CDR3 length: 14 amino acids. Trimming at V came to 3 bases and at J to 7 bases, leaving 4 bases not matched to a gene.

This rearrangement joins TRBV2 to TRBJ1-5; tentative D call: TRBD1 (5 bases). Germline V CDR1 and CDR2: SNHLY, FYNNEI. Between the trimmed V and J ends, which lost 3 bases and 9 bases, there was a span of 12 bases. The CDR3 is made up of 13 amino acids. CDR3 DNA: TGTGCCAGCAGTGAGGGGGAACGAAGGCCCCAGCATTTT. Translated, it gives CASSEGERRPQHF.

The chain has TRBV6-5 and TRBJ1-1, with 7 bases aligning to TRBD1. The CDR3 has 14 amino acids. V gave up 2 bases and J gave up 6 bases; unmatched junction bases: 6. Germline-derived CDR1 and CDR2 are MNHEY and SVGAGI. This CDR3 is CASSYRGQLAEAFF. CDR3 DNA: TGTGCCAGCAGTTACAGGGGACAGTTGGCTGAAGCTTTCTTT.

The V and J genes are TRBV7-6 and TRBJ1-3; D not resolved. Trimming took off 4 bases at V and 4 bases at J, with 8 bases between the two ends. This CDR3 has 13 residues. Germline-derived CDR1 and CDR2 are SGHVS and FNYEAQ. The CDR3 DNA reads TGTGCCAGCAGCTCCGATTTAGGAAACACCATATATTTT. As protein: CASSSDLGNTIYF.

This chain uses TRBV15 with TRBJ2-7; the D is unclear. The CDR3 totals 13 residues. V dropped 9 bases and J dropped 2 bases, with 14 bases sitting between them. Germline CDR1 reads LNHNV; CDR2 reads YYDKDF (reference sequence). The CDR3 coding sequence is TGTGCCACAAGTGAACCGTTTGCCTACGAGCAGTACTTC. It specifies CATSEPFAYEQYF.

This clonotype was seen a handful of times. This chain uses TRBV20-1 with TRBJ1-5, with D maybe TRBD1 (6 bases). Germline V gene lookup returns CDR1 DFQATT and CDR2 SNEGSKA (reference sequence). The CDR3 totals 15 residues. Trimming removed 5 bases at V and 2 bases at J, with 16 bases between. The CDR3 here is CSAERGGMGNQPQHF. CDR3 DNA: TGCAGTGCTGAGCGAGGGGGAATGGGCAATCAGCCCCAGCATTTT.